This is a list of T cell receptor beta chains from one sample in a study of technical replicates of blood from a few donors. Sequencing used immunoSEQ multiplex PCR; TCRdb keeps in-frame clones, though not all of them. The sample has tens of thousands of clones; around nine tenths are singletons. Sequenced input: T cells isolated from PBMCs. These receptor sequences come from a human donor in good health. Each CDR3 is given without its conserved first and last residue. The order of the fields is J gene, CDR3 length, V gene, CDR3 protein.

j_call: TRBJ2-7; cdr3_length: 12; v_call: TRBV11-3; cdr3_aa: ASSWGREGDEQY
j_call: TRBJ2-1; cdr3_length: 13; v_call: TRBV5-4; cdr3_aa: ASSSGQGSYNEQF
j_call: TRBJ2-7; cdr3_length: 11; v_call: TRBV6-5; cdr3_aa: ASSYTPIDEQY
j_call: TRBJ1-2; cdr3_length: 10; v_call: TRBV6-1; cdr3_aa: ASSTRDYGYT
j_call: TRBJ2-7; cdr3_length: 13; v_call: TRBV7-6; cdr3_aa: ASSSHPTSLYEQY
j_call: TRBJ1-5; cdr3_length: 11; v_call: TRBV9; cdr3_aa: ASSVTENQPQH
j_call: TRBJ1-2; cdr3_length: 12; v_call: TRBV7-6; cdr3_aa: ASSSPDRSYGYT
j_call: TRBJ2-5; cdr3_length: 14; v_call: TRBV9; cdr3_aa: ASSVDPGTTQETQY
j_call: TRBJ2-7; cdr3_length: 13; v_call: TRBV10-3; cdr3_aa: AISEENRGPYEQY
j_call: TRBJ2-2; cdr3_length: 12; v_call: TRBV5-1; cdr3_aa: ASLEGASTGELF
j_call: TRBJ1-2; cdr3_length: 11; v_call: TRBV7-9; cdr3_aa: ASSLGQSYGYT
j_call: TRBJ2-7; cdr3_length: 11; v_call: TRBV7-2; cdr3_aa: ASSSLAGYEQY
j_call: TRBJ2-1; cdr3_length: 11; v_call: TRBV11-3; cdr3_aa: ASSADYDNEQF
j_call: TRBJ1-5; cdr3_length: 13; v_call: TRBV28; cdr3_aa: ASSSPGGSNQPQH
j_call: TRBJ2-1; cdr3_length: 8; v_call: TRBV7-2; cdr3_aa: ASGDNEQF